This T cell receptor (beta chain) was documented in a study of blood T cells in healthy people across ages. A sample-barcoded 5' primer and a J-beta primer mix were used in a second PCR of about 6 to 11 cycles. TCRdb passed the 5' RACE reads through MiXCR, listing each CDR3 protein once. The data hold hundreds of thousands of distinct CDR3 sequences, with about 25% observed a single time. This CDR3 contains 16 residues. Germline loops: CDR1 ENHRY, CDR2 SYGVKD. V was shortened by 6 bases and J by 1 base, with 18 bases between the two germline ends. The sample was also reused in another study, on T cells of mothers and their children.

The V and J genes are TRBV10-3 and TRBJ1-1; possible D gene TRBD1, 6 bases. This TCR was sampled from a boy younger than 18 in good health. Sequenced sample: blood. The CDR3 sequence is CAISVAQGTQNTEAFF. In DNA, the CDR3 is TGTGCCATCAGCGTGGCCCAGGGGACCCAGAACACTGAAGCTTTCTTT.